The entry below gives a single TCR beta chain sequence along with its context. cDNA reverse transcribed from extracted RNA served as the sequencing template. The method was immunoSEQ multiplex PCR; TCRdb's version includes in-frame clones alone and lacks a portion of them. The sample holds approximately 100,000 clones, 85% to 90% seen once. This entry comes from a study of CD8+ T cells in alopecia areata. Noted treatment: oral pan-JAK inhibitor, 5-10 mg twice daily. The CDR3 loop spans 13 amino acids. Germline trimming cut 4 bases from V and 3 bases from J; bases unmatched to any gene: 1. The germline V gene encodes CDR1 SNHLY and CDR2 FYNNEI.

This sample comprised CD8+ T cells sorted from blood, obtained at approximately week 34, from a patient treated with tofacitinib. The sequence was obtained from a human donor with alopecia areata. The chain is built from TRBV2 and TRBJ2-7; 9 nucleotides match TRBD1. For the CDR3, the DNA is TGTGCCAGCAGTGGACAGGGGGACTACGAGCAGTACTTC. Translating it yields CASSGQGDYEQYF.